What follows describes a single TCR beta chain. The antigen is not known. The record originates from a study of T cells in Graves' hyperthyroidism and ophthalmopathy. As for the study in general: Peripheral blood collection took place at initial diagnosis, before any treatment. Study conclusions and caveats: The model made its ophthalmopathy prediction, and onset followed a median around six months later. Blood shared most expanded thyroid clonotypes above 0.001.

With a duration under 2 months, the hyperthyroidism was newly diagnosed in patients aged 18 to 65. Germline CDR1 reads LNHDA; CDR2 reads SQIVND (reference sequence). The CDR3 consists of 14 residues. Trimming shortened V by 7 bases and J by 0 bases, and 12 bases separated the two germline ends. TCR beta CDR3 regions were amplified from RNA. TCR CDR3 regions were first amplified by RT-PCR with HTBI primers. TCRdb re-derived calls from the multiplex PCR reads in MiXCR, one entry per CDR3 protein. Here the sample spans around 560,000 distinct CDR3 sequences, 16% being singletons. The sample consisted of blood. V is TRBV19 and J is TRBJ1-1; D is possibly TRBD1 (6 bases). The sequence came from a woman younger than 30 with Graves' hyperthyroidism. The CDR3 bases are TGTGCCAGTACTAGGGGGGTCCTGAACACTGAAGCTTTCTTT. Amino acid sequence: CASTRGVLNTEAFF. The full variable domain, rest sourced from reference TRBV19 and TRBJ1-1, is DGGITQSPKYLFRKEGQNVTLSCEQNLNHDAMYWYRQDPGQGLRLIYYSQIVNDFQKGDIAEGYSVSREKKESFPLTVTSAQKNPTAFYLCASTRGVLNTEAFFGQGTRLTVV.